This T cell receptor (beta chain) appears in the sequencing data of a study of T cell responses to AZD1222 COVID-19 vaccine. Study at large: Both about-4-week and about-12-week second-dose recipients were combined. Findings of the study overall: Targets within unmutated variant regions were reportedly found for nearly half of spike-specific TCRs. Researchers took repertoire samples only after the peak T cell response had come. Donors, mostly white British, included more females; clonal diversity was possibly underestimated.

Assay used: immunoSEQ multiplex PCR; TCRdb lists only in-frame clones, some missing. The data hold around 180,000 clones, with around 88% observed a single time. V gave up 2 bases and J gave up 6 bases; unmatched junction bases: 0. The CDR3 consists of 13 residues. Germline-derived CDR1 and CDR2 are SGHDT and YYEEEE. A word on this clone: No antigen is known for it.

The sample consisted of peripheral blood, taken on day 0 of AZD1222 vaccination. The TCR was taken from an adult in good health. This chain joins TRBV5-6 and TRBJ1-5, with 9 bases lining up with TRBD1. CDR3 DNA sequence: TGTGCCAGCAGCTTACAGGGGGCTCAGCCCCAGCATTTT. Its protein is CASSLQGAQPQHF.